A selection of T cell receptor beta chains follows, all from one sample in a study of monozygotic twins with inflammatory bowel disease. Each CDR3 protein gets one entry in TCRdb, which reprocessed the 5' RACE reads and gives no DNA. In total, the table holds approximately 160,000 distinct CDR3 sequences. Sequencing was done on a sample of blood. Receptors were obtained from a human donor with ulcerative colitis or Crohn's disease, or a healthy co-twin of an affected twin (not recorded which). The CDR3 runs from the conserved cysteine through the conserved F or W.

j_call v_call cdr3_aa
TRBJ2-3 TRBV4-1 CASSQERSSGEQYF
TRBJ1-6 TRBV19 CASRANNSPLHF
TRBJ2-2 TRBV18 CASSPPSRNTGELFF
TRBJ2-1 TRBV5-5 CASSRLAGQSDEQFF
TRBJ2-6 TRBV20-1 CSATGTGISGANVLTF
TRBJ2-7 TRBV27 CASKQQGAREQYF
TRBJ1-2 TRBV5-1 CASSAGGTYGYTF
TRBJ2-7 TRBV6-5 CASKDVSSYEQYF
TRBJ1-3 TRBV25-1 CASSEGTAGNTIYF
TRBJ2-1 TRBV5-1 CASSLVVRQFSYNEQFF
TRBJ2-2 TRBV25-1 CASSVQGAPGELFF
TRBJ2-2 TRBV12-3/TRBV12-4 CASTPGLAGAGELFF
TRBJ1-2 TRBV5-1 CASSLSNNYGYTF
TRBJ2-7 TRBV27 CASSGSGGHPYEQYF
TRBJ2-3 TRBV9 CASMRGTLRTDTQYF
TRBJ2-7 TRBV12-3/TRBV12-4 CASSSPVLAASSYEQYF
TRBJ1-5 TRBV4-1 CASSQDLIRGDRGQPQHF
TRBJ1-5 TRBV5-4 CASSGQYSNQPQHF
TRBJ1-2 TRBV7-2 CASSNRQAYGYTF
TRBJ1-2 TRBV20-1 CSARDVGSNYGYTF
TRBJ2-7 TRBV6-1 CASTLRPAGGLEQYF
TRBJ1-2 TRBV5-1 CASSLGAGYGYTF
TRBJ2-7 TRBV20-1 CSARDYRTSRTYEQYF
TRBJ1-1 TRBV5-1 CASSFSTGLGAFF
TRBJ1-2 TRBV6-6 CASRDRGANYGYTF
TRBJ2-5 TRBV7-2 CASSLKSWKETQYF
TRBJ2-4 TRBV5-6 CASSFALRLGVAKNIQYF
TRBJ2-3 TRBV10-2 CASSGGRADTQYF
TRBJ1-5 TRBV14 CASSHRDQPQHF
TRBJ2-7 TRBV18 CASSPNWAQGDSSYKQYF
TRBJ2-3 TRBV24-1 CATSDQGASSTDTQYF
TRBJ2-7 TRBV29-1 CSVGPSLRGSHEQYF
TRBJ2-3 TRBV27 CASGSRSTDTQYF
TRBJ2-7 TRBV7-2 CASSLVSGGSSYEQYF
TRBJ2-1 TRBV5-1 CASSLGIRLAENYNEQFF
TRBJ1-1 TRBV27 CASSLSPQGPPSNTESFF
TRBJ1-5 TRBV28 CASSTGASNQPQHF
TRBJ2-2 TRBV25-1 CASSLSGGLSTGELFF
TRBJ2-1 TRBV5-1 CASSELQGAGAEQFF
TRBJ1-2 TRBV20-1 CSAGAPNYGYTF
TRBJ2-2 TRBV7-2 CASSPFDRGGTGELFF
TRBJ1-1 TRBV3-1 CASSQPAENTEAFF
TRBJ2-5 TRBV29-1 CSVGLAGGPGETQYF
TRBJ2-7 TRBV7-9 CASSFPDDSSYEQYF
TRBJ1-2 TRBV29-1 CSVAQNRGGAGYTF
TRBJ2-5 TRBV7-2 CASSLVGGGSVVETQYF
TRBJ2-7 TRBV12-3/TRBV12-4 CASRSRASYEQYF
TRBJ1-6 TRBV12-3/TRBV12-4 CASSPRQGNSPLHF
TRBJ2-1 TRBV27 CASSLSSGRNEQFF
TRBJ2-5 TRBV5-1 CASSLGQGAETQYF
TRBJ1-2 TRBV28 CASHRAFNYGYTF
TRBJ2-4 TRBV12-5 CASGLVLEGTLAKNIQYF
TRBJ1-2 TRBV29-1 CSVPTGGAGYGYTF
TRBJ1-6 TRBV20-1 CSARDRLSSYNSPLHF
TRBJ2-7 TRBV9 CASSPWGVGSPYEQYF